The count of the clone carrying this T cell receptor beta chain is one. Its antigen is currently unknown. The sample is drawn from a study of cytomegalovirus exposure and HLA in healthy donors. General observations from the study: Later, an analysis found that TCR clusters from the first cohort tended to co-occur in the roughly 110 validation repertoires. Generally TCR sequences proved uncommon, though certain public TCRs appeared in numerous donors. The classifier was said to identify cytomegalovirus status with high specificity and sensitivity.

Assay: immunoSEQ multiplex PCR; the TCRdb copy retains only in-frame clones and omits some. Among hundreds of thousands of clones listed, roughly 89% were seen once. This CDR3 contains 14 residues. V was clipped by 2 bases and J by 2 bases, with 7 bases between them. Germline CDR1 and CDR2: MNHEY and SMNVEV (reference sequence). The chain combines TRBV27 with TRBJ1-5; no clear D gene. The source material was PBMCs. This receptor was taken from a woman between 18 and 30 years old in good health and CMV-seronegative. CDR3: CASSLLSGNQPQHF. CDR3 in DNA: TGTGCCAGCAGTTTACTGTCCGGCAATCAGCCCCAGCATTTT.